This T cell receptor beta chain was identified during a study of cytomegalovirus exposure and HLA in healthy donors. Study in general: Drawn from HLA-typed donors, tens of millions of unique TCRs were held in an early data release. The study placed 70% to 85% of its roughly 400 genotyped donors in the Caucasian-associated ancestry cluster.

The PCR was carried out with 60 Vbeta primers and 13 Jbeta primers. Per the original methods: In a later analysis, roughly 10 million of 83 million or so unique beta chains occurred in at least two donors. Data came from immunoSEQ multiplex PCR; TCRdb stores just in-frame clones and leaves some out. From that table come the V and J calls and clone size; the DNA was used to work out D and trimming. The sample shows more than 95,000 clones, around 70% of them seen only once. V lost 5 bases, J lost 15 bases, and 11 bases stayed unmatched. The germline gives CDR1 SGHNT, CDR2 YYREEE (reference sequence). CDR3 length: 14 amino acids.

Material: PBMCs. The chain recombines TRBV5-4 with TRBJ2-1, with 13 nucleotides matching TRBD2. The sequence was collected from a woman between 18 and 29 years old in good health and CMV-seronegative. The DNA for the CDR3 is TGTGCCAGCAGGGAACTAGCGGGGGGGCGGGCTTTGTTCTTC. As protein: CASRELAGGRALFF.